In this sample, the clone carrying this T cell receptor (beta chain) turned up many times. Its specificity is unknown. The data are from a study of T cells in Graves' hyperthyroidism and ophthalmopathy. Study conclusions and caveats: The model made its ophthalmopathy prediction, and onset followed a median approximately 6 months later.

V lost 5 bases and J lost 10; bases outside the gene matches: 8. The CDR3 length is 14 residues. Germline-derived CDR1 and CDR2 are MNHEY and SMNVEV (reference sequence). There were TCR beta CDR3 regions amplified from RNA transcripts. First-round RT-PCR of the TCR CDR3 relied on the HTBI primer set. Using its own MiXCR run on the multiplex PCR reads, TCRdb lists one record per CDR3 protein. The repertoire consists of a few hundred thousand distinct CDR3 sequences, with more than 15% occurring once and the leading ten covering 7.5% to 8%. Sequencing was carried out using blood. This receptor was obtained from a woman aged 18-35 years with Graves' hyperthyroidism. The genes are TRBV27 and TRBJ2-1, with 10 bases aligning to TRBD2. The CDR3 is CASSRASGSGEQFF. For the CDR3, the DNA is TGTGCCAGCAGTCGGGCTAGCGGGAGCGGGGAGCAGTTCTTC.